This T cell receptor beta chain stems from a study of OX40 agonist ivuxolimab in advanced cancers. Overall study results and limits: Determination of antigen specificity was not performed for the expanded peripheral T cells. Average numbers of expanded clones were greater in CD8+ T cells than in CD4+.

A word on this clone: Its antigen is currently unknown.

The assay was immunoSEQ multiplex PCR, and TCRdb's table has in-frame clones only and misses some. The sample includes about 70,000 clones, over 70% of them seen just once. The V and J ends lost 4 bases and 3 bases respectively, with 12 bases between them. The CDR3 spans 14 residues. Germline V gene lookup returns CDR1 SNHLY and CDR2 FYNNEI. This clonotype was obtained from an adult with an advanced solid tumor such as melanoma, head and neck, liver or kidney cancer. The genes are TRBV2 and TRBJ1-2; perhaps TRBD1 as D (5 bases). Material: CD4+ or CD8+ T cells sorted from blood, obtained in a trial of the OX40 agonist ivuxolimab. CDR3 amino acids: CASSVRGEYYGYTF. The CDR3 DNA reads as TGTGCCAGCAGTGTCCGGGGGGAGTACTATGGCTACACCTTC.